The 8 T cell receptor beta chains reported below all come from one sample, sequenced in a study of beta chain features in type 1 diabetes. The study reverse transcribed the entire isolated RNA, so it sequenced expressed TCRB transcripts. The protocol was immunoSEQ multiplex PCR, while the TCRdb copy is restricted to in-frame clones and leaves out a portion. In the table there are around 300,000 clones, approximately 11% of which are singletons. Sequenced material: naive CD4+ T cells from blood. The source of these receptors is a woman in her twenties or thirties in good health.

This clone showed up just a few times. The chain has TRBV29-1 and TRBJ1-1; D is possibly TRBD1 (6 bases). The V gene lost 6 bases and the J gene lost 3 bases, with 14 bases spanning the gap. Germline V gives CDR1 SQVTM, CDR2 ANQGSEA. CDR3 length equals 13 residues. The CDR3 DNA reads TGCAGCGTGAGACCCCAGGGGTACACTGAAGCTTTCTTT. Protein sequence: CSVRPQGYTEAFF.

V gene TRBV14 combines with J gene TRBJ2-7, with 8 bases that match TRBD1. V lost 4 bases and J lost 2; bases outside the gene matches: 7. CDR3 length: 15 amino acids. The germline V gene has CDR1 SGHDN and CDR2 FVKESK. DNA of the CDR3: TGTGCCAGCAGCCGTAACAGGGGGTTCACCTACGAGCAGTACTTC. It encodes CASSRNRGFTYEQYF.

The J gene is TRBJ2-1, the V gene TRBV11-2; a weak D match, TRBD2 (5 bases). Trimming cost V 1 base and J 4 bases, with 11 bases left between them. Germline V gene sequence: CDR1 SGHAT, CDR2 FQNNGV. This CDR3 is 15 amino acids long. In nucleotides, the CDR3 is TGTGCCAGCAGCTTAGGGGCTAGCCCATACAATGAGCAGTTCTTC. This translates into CASSLGASPYNEQFF.

This clone appeared a few times. The chain uses TRBV28 and TRBJ2-1, with a tentative D call TRBD1 (5 bases). CDR1 is MDHEN and CDR2 is SYDVKM in the germline V gene. The length of the CDR3 is 12 residues. V lost 8 bases, J lost 8 bases, and 13 bases lay in between. In DNA form, the CDR3 reads TGTGCCAGCTCCCGCAGGGTCGATGAGCAGTTCTTC. This gives the protein CASSRRVDEQFF.

This chain links TRBV5-6 with TRBJ2-1; possible D gene TRBD1, 5 bases. This CDR3 is 14 amino acids long. V dropped 2 bases and J dropped 2 bases, with 8 bases sitting between them. CDR1 SGHDT and CDR2 YYEEEE come from the germline V gene. The CDR3 here is CASSFRGTYNEQFF. The CDR3 DNA sequence: TGTGCCAGCAGCTTTAGGGGCACCTACAATGAGCAGTTCTTC.

This clone was seen a handful of times. The CDR3 spells CASSPTADYEQYF. Written as DNA, the CDR3 is TGTGCCAGCTCACCAACGGCGGACTACGAGCAGTACTTC. The rearrangement joins TRBV18 to TRBJ2-7, with no clear D. The CDR3 spans 13 residues. The V and J ends lost 2 bases and 3 bases respectively, with 8 bases between them. Germline V gene sequence: CDR1 KGHSH, CDR2 LQKENI.

This clone was counted between two and nine times. The chain joins TRBV30 to TRBJ2-1; TRBD2 matches 8 bases. Per the germline V gene, CDR1 is GTSNPN and CDR2 is SVGIG (reference sequence). CDR3 length: 16 amino acids. V lost 3 bases and J lost 8; bases outside the gene matches: 15. Here the CDR3 DNA reads TGTGCCTGGAGGGACCCCGGGAGCGGGAGATCGTATGAGCAGTTCTTC. It specifies CAWRDPGSGRSYEQFF.

This chain connects TRBV5-1 to TRBJ2-3; 7 nucleotides match TRBD1. CDR1 and CDR2 (germline): SGHRS, YFSETQ. With V trimmed by 9 bases and J by 2 bases, 6 bases remained unmatched. The CDR3 is made up of 13 amino acids. CDR3 in amino acids: CAIKQGDTDTQYF. CDR3 nucleotides: TGCGCCATCAAGCAGGGGGACACAGATACGCAGTATTTT. Based on the CDR3 plus reference TRBV5-1 and TRBJ2-3, the full variable domain is KAGVTQTPRYLIKTRGQQVTLSCSPISGHRSVSWYQQTPGQGLQFLFEYFSETQRNKGNFPGRFSGRQFSNSRSEMNVSTLELGDSALYLCAIKQGDTDTQYFGPGTRLTVL.